The 27 T cell receptor beta chains in this list originate from one sample, sequenced in a study of T cell responses to AZD1222 COVID-19 vaccine. Some clones are missing from TCRdb's copy, which holds only in-frame ones; the method was immunoSEQ multiplex PCR. There are 100,000 to 150,000 clones in the sample; more than 90% occur only once, and approximately 2% lies in the top ten. The material was peripheral blood, obtained 28 days after the second AZD1222 dose. These receptors all stem from an adult who received the AZD1222 COVID-19 vaccine.

This chain joins TRBV7-3 and TRBJ1-1; TRBD1 agrees at 7 bases. CDR3 length: 15 amino acids. Unmatched junction bases numbered 7, after V lost 5 bases and J lost 1 base. CDR1 is SGHTA and CDR2 is FQGTGA in the germline V gene. The CDR3 sequence: CASSQSGTANTEAFF. The CDR3 DNA reads as TGTGCCAGCAGCCAATCCGGGACAGCGAACACTGAAGCTTTCTTT. Together with reference TRBV7-3 and TRBJ1-1, the CDR3 gives the full variable domain: GAGVSQTPSNKVTEKGKYVELRCDPISGHTALYWYRQSLGQGPEFLIYFQGTGAADDSGLPNDRFFAVRPEGSVSTLKIQRTERGDSAVYLCASSQSGTANTEAFFGQGTRLTVV.

This chain links TRBV6-2 or TRBV6-3 with TRBJ1-2, with TRBD1 as a possible D gene (5 bases). CDR1 MNHEY and CDR2 SVGEGT come from the germline V gene. V dropped 6 bases and J dropped 4 bases, with 21 bases sitting between them. The CDR3 consists of 16 residues. As DNA, the CDR3 is TGTGCCAGCAGCCCTTCACCGGGACGTCTTTTCTATGGCTACACCTTC. Amino acid sequence: CASSPSPGRLFYGYTF.

This clone has only one observation. The chain couples TRBV10-3 to TRBJ1-5; D is uncertain. V was cut by 4 bases and J by 5 bases, with 9 bases left in between. This CDR3 spans 13 amino acids. Germline CDR1 is ENHRY and CDR2 is SYGVKD. This chain's CDR3 is CAISALGDQPQHF. The CDR3 bases are TGTGCCATCAGTGCCCTTGGTGATCAGCCCCAGCATTTT.

This sequence joins TRBV18 and TRBJ1-1, with TRBD1 matching over 9 bases. Germline CDR1 and CDR2: KGHSH and LQKENI. With V trimmed by 3 bases and J by 7 bases, 12 bases remained unmatched. The CDR3 contains 16 residues. In nucleotides, the CDR3 is TGTGCCAGCTCACCTCCCGGGACAGGGCTCTTCGGTGAAGCTTTCTTT. Its protein product is CASSPPGTGLFGEAFF.

The rearrangement joins TRBV11-3 to TRBJ2-5; 10 positions agree with TRBD2. This CDR3 has 18 amino acids. V trimming: 5 bases; J trimming: 5 bases; junction bases outside the gene matches: 17. Germline V gene sequence: CDR1 SGHNT, CDR2 YENEEA. CDR3 loop: CASSRLSSASGRWETQYF. The CDR3 nucleotides are TGTGCCAGCAGCCGTCTTTCATCGGCTAGCGGGAGATGGGAGACCCAGTACTTC.

J is TRBJ1-5 and V is TRBV5-4, with D unresolved. Germline CDR1 reads SGHNT; CDR2 reads YYREEE (reference sequence). The CDR3 runs 14 residues. Trimming removed 1 base from V and 0 bases from J, with 5 bases in between. The CDR3 DNA follows: TGTGCCAGCAGCTTGTGGGGTAGCAATCAGCCCCAGCATTTT. Its translation: CASSLWGSNQPQHF.

A single count supports this clone. The chain carries TRBV2 and TRBJ1-2, with D unresolved. The CDR3 sequence is 16 residues long. Germline V lookup: CDR1 SNHLY, CDR2 FYNNEI. V dropped 3 bases and J dropped 2 bases, with 16 bases sitting between them. CDR3 in DNA: TGTGCCAGCAGTGAGGGCCTGCGGTTTGGGAACTATGGCTACACCTTC. Translation: CASSEGLRFGNYGYTF.

This clone came up a few times. The chain has TRBV19 and TRBJ1-6, with TRBD1 matching over 8 bases. Germline V gene sequence: CDR1 LNHDA, CDR2 SQIVND (reference sequence). The CDR3 runs 18 residues. V lost 3 bases, J lost 9 bases, and 16 bases stayed unmatched. CDR3 DNA: TGTGCCAGTAGTATTCACCAGGGGGCGACCCAGTCTGCTTCACCCCTCCACTTT. As protein: CASSIHQGATQSASPLHF.

This clone was observed a handful of times. J is TRBJ1-2 and V is TRBV27; the D gene is possibly TRBD1 (6 bases). The germline V and J ends were trimmed by 3 bases and 1 base, with 15 bases remaining between them. The germline V gene has CDR1 MNHEY and CDR2 SMNVEV (reference sequence). The length of the CDR3 is 16 residues. The CDR3 DNA reads as TGTGCCAGCAGTTTCTCCCAGGGAGGGGGTAACTATGGCTACACCTTC. This sequence encodes CASSFSQGGGNYGYTF.

The chain has TRBV5-1 and TRBJ2-6, with D perhaps matching TRBD1 (6 bases). With 4 bases removed from V and 3 bases from J, the gap between germline ends came to 11 bases. Per germline, CDR1 SGHRS and CDR2 YFSETQ. The CDR3 is made up of 15 amino acids. The CDR3 nucleotides read TGCGCCAGCAGCCAACAGGGCCTTGGGGCCAACGTCCTGACTTTC. It codes for CASSQQGLGANVLTF.

CDR3 nucleotides: TGCAGTGCTAGTCCGGGCGGGGAGAGCCCCTATAATTCACCCCTCCACTTT. Translating it yields CSASPGGESPYNSPLHF. The chain recombines TRBV20-1 with TRBJ1-6; D gene ambiguous. Per the germline V gene, CDR1 is DFQATT and CDR2 is SNEGSKA (reference sequence). There are 17 residues in the CDR3. V lost 3 bases to trimming and J lost 2 bases, with 17 bases between them.

This chain joins TRBV7-8 and TRBJ1-1; D is uncertain. The CDR3 sequence is 14 residues long. The V end was cut by 0 bases, the J end by 3 bases, with 8 bases between. Germline V gene lookup returns CDR1 SGHVS and CDR2 FQNEAQ. The CDR3 bases are TGTGCCAGCAGCTTAGCAGTGGTGGACACTGAAGCTTTCTTT. It yields the protein CASSLAVVDTEAFF.

This sequence joins TRBV7-6 and TRBJ1-1; 9 bases are a match to TRBD1. Per germline, CDR1 SGHVS and CDR2 FNYEAQ. The length of the CDR3 is 15 residues. V lost 5 bases to trimming and J lost 6 bases; unmatched junction nucleotides: 10. The CDR3 sequence: CASSPLGGQGAEAFF. The CDR3, as DNA: TGTGCCAGCAGCCCCCTCGGGGGACAGGGAGCTGAAGCTTTCTTT. The entire variable domain, with the rest obtained from reference TRBV7-6 and TRBJ1-1, is as follows: GAGVSQSPRYKVTKRGQDVALRCDPISGHVSLYWYRQALGQGPEFLTYFNYEAQQDKSGLPNDRFSAERPEGSISTLTIQRTEQRDSAMYRCASSPLGGQGAEAFFGQGTRLTVV.

V and J are TRBV7-3 and TRBJ2-5; 15 nucleotides line up with TRBD2. Germline assignment: CDR1 SGHTA and CDR2 FQGTGA. V lost 5 bases and J lost 4; bases outside the gene matches: 11. The CDR3 runs to 18 residues. Here the CDR3 reads CASSPGTSGGPGLETQYF. The CDR3 coding sequence is TGTGCCAGCAGCCCCGGGACTAGCGGGGGGCCAGGGTTAGAGACCCAGTACTTC.

The rearrangement joins TRBV4-1 to TRBJ1-2; perhaps TRBD1 as D (5 bases). The length of the CDR3 is 16 residues. The V end lost 4 bases, the J end lost 3 bases, and 18 bases lay between the germline ends. Germline values: CDR1 MGHRA, CDR2 YSYEKL. CDR3 nucleotides: TGCGCCAGCAGCCCCTCGGGACCCACGACCCACTATGGCTACACCTTC. Translated, it gives CASSPSGPTTHYGYTF.

The chain uses TRBV7-3 and TRBJ2-7; 7 positions agree with TRBD1. V lost 1 base and J lost 3; bases outside the gene matches: 6. The germline V gene encodes CDR1 SGHTA and CDR2 FQGTGA. The CDR3 covers 15 residues. CDR3 sequence reads: CASSLIETGHYEQYV. CDR3 DNA: TGTGCCAGCAGCTTAATAGAGACAGGGCACTACGAGCAGTACGTC.

This sequence joins TRBV7-3 and TRBJ2-5, with a tentative D call TRBD1 (6 bases). The CDR3 has 14 amino acids. Trimming stripped 6 bases from V and 1 base from J, with 12 bases between. CDR1 and CDR2 (germline): SGHTA, FQGTGA. The CDR3 region is CASRPDSLQETQYF. DNA for the CDR3: TGTGCCAGCAGACCGGACAGTCTCCAAGAGACCCAGTACTTC.

The chain has TRBV19 and TRBJ1-1; D uncertain. The CDR3 is 12 amino acids. Germline V CDR1 and CDR2: LNHDA, SQIVND (reference sequence). V lost 3 bases to trimming and J lost 5 bases, with 7 bases between them. Here the CDR3 DNA reads TGTGCCAGTAGTATCGTTCCAACTGAAGCTTTCTTT. Protein sequence: CASSIVPTEAFF.

V usage is TRBV18 and J usage is TRBJ1-6; 8 bases align to TRBD1. Germline assignment: CDR1 KGHSH and CDR2 LQKENI. Trimming removed 4 bases from V and 3 bases from J; junction bases left unmatched: 2. The CDR3 has 15 amino acids. CDR3 sequence reads: CASSLGQVYNSPLHF. The CDR3 coding sequence is TGTGCCAGCTCACTGGGACAGGTCTATAATTCACCCCTCCACTTT.

V and J are TRBV7-9 and TRBJ2-7; 7 bases are shared with TRBD1. The ends lost 5 bases at V and 7 bases at J; junction bases unmatched: 11. CDR1 and CDR2 (germline): SEHNR, FQNEAQ (reference sequence). This CDR3 contains 14 residues. The CDR3 region has the DNA TGTGCCAGCAGCCCGCCGACAGGGCGCGGGGAGCAGTACTTC. Translating it yields CASSPPTGRGEQYF.

This chain links TRBV30 with TRBJ1-5, with 7 bases identical to TRBD1. V lost 2 bases and J lost 3; bases outside the gene matches: 13. The CDR3 has 17 residues. Per germline, CDR1 GTSNPN and CDR2 SVGIG (reference sequence). The CDR3 DNA is TGTGCCTGGAGTTTGGGTTACTCGGGACAGAACAATCAGCCCCAGCATTTT. This sequence encodes CAWSLGYSGQNNQPQHF.

This clone was seen a single time. An end of the junction differs from the germline gene, which may be a read error. V is TRBV6-1 and J is TRBJ1-2, with a tentative D call TRBD1 (6 bases). This CDR3 has 14 amino acids. In germline, CDR1 is MNHNS, CDR2 SASEGT. CDR3 coding DNA: TGTGCCAGCAGGGAAGTAGGGGGAGATGATGGCTACACCTTC. This gives the protein CASREVGGDDGYTF.

The chain joins TRBV2 to TRBJ2-5; 11 nucleotides align to TRBD2. Germline V gives CDR1 SNHLY, CDR2 FYNNEI. This CDR3 spans 15 amino acids. The trim removed 8 bases at V and 5 bases at J, leaving 10 bases unmatched. CDR3 protein: CASVLTSGIWETQYF. The CDR3 nucleotides read TGTGCCAGCGTTTTGACTAGCGGGATCTGGGAGACCCAGTACTTC. The full variable domain, completed using reference TRBV2 and TRBJ2-5, is EPEVTQTPSHQVTQMGQEVILRCVPISNHLYFYWYRQILGQKVEFLVSFYNNEISEKSEIFDDQFSVERPDGSNFTLKIRSTKLEDSAMYFCASVLTSGIWETQYFGPGTRLLVL.

V usage is TRBV4-1 and J usage is TRBJ1-1; weak D call: TRBD1 (5 bases). Trimming cost V 10 bases and J 2 bases, with 23 bases left between them. This CDR3 comprises 16 residues. The V gene's germline CDR1 is MGHRA and CDR2 YSYEKL. CDR3 region: CATASLGLGKNTEAFF. DNA for the CDR3: TGCGCCACCGCTAGCCTGGGGCTTGGTAAAAACACTGAAGCTTTCTTT.

The J gene is TRBJ1-2, the V gene TRBV4-3; the D is unclear. CDR3 size: 15 residues. The V end was cut by 0 bases, the J end by 6 bases, with 14 bases between. The germline V gene has CDR1 LGHNA and CDR2 YSLEER. CDR3 residues: CASSQDIVFIHGYTF. The CDR3 DNA is TGCGCCAGCAGCCAAGATATTGTGTTCATCCATGGCTACACCTTC.

The chain has TRBV7-3 and TRBJ2-3, with a tentative D call TRBD2 (6 bases). CDR1 and CDR2 (germline): SGHTA, FQGTGA. This CDR3 has 15 residues. V was trimmed by 5 bases and J by 2 bases, leaving 14 bases between them. CDR3 in amino acids: CASSRGADYTDTQYF. DNA for the CDR3: TGTGCCAGCAGCCGCGGGGCAGACTACACAGATACGCAGTATTTT.

The chain recombines TRBV6-5 with TRBJ2-3; D remains unclear. Germline CDR1 and CDR2: MNHEY and SVGAGI. The ends were cut back, 4 bases at V and 3 bases at J, with 5 bases in the middle. The CDR3 spans 12 residues. The CDR3 DNA follows: TGTGCCAGCAGTTTCGGTACAGATACGCAGTATTTT. Amino acid sequence: CASSFGTDTQYF.